Listed below are T cell receptor beta chains from one sample, sequenced in a study of identical twins. TCRdb re-analysed the 5' RACE reads in MiXCR, keeping a single row per CDR3 protein. Of about 460,000 distinct CDR3 sequences in the sample, 14% were seen once. The same data also went into a second study, on yellow fever vaccine responses in identical twins.

Sample: CD4+ T cells sorted from blood. These receptors all stem from a woman under 30 in good health. CDR3s leave out the opening cysteine and the closing phenylalanine or tryptophan. D genes are given only for firm matches.

J gene: TRBJ2-2
V gene: TRBV5-1
D gene: NA
CDR3 protein: ASSRRWTGELF

J gene: TRBJ1-4
V gene: TRBV12-3/TRBV12-4
D gene: TRBD1
CDR3 protein: ASGLYGRGRNNEKLF

J gene: TRBJ2-1
V gene: TRBV28
D gene: NA
CDR3 protein: ASRLQLRSYNEQF

J gene: TRBJ2-2
V gene: TRBV7-3
D gene: NA
CDR3 protein: ASSTGFAGELF

J gene: TRBJ1-2
V gene: TRBV12-3/TRBV12-4
D gene: NA
CDR3 protein: ASNRGGGGGGYT

J gene: TRBJ2-1
V gene: TRBV5-1
D gene: TRBD1
CDR3 protein: ASSLDTGGYMNEQF

J gene: TRBJ2-7
V gene: TRBV4-3
D gene: TRBD2
CDR3 protein: ASSQVAGVGYEQY

J gene: TRBJ2-7
V gene: TRBV20-1
D gene: NA
CDR3 protein: SAPLPLGGTYEQY

J gene: TRBJ2-5
V gene: TRBV20-1
D gene: NA
CDR3 protein: SAITPQETQY

J gene: TRBJ1-3
V gene: TRBV4-2
D gene: NA
CDR3 protein: ASSQDLGSSGNTIY

J gene: TRBJ2-1
V gene: TRBV28
D gene: NA
CDR3 protein: ASSLWGGSSYNEQF

J gene: TRBJ2-6
V gene: TRBV6-1
D gene: TRBD1
CDR3 protein: ASSRSTGVSSGANVLT

J gene: TRBJ2-1
V gene: TRBV10-1
D gene: TRBD2
CDR3 protein: ASSVGGSGGDNEQF

J gene: TRBJ1-2
V gene: TRBV5-1
D gene: NA
CDR3 protein: ASFDRGGYGYT

J gene: TRBJ2-6
V gene: TRBV6-5
D gene: NA
CDR3 protein: ASGYEHSGANVLT

J gene: TRBJ1-5
V gene: TRBV19
D gene: NA
CDR3 protein: ASSIAMGRGQPQH

J gene: TRBJ2-7
V gene: TRBV2
D gene: NA
CDR3 protein: ASTLGQSEQY

J gene: TRBJ1-1
V gene: TRBV12-3/TRBV12-4
D gene: NA
CDR3 protein: ASSKPGHLTGEAF

J gene: TRBJ2-1
V gene: TRBV18
D gene: NA
CDR3 protein: ASSTSWAGPYNEQF

J gene: TRBJ2-3
V gene: TRBV20-1
D gene: NA
CDR3 protein: SAPNWGDTQY

J gene: TRBJ2-1
V gene: TRBV5-1
D gene: NA
CDR3 protein: ASSSAWGNEQF

J gene: TRBJ2-1
V gene: TRBV11-2
D gene: NA
CDR3 protein: ASSLDLLVARTNEQF

J gene: TRBJ2-3
V gene: TRBV9
D gene: TRBD2
CDR3 protein: ASSVAEGRATQY

J gene: TRBJ1-2
V gene: TRBV10-3
D gene: NA
CDR3 protein: AISLQSLYGYT

J gene: TRBJ2-1
V gene: TRBV20-1
D gene: NA
CDR3 protein: SARSWRYYNEQF

J gene: TRBJ1-2
V gene: TRBV20-1
D gene: NA
CDR3 protein: SADDRKNYGYT

J gene: TRBJ2-7
V gene: TRBV6-2/TRBV6-3
D gene: TRBD1
CDR3 protein: ASSPAGQGVYEQY

J gene: TRBJ2-5
V gene: TRBV12-5
D gene: TRBD1
CDR3 protein: ASGLGTGARTETQY

J gene: TRBJ2-7
V gene: TRBV3-1
D gene: TRBD1
CDR3 protein: ASAPEDRVGYEQY

J gene: TRBJ2-7
V gene: TRBV28
D gene: NA
CDR3 protein: ASSPSLMYEQY

J gene: TRBJ2-7
V gene: TRBV6-2/TRBV6-3
D gene: NA
CDR3 protein: ASSWTAEQY

J gene: TRBJ2-7
V gene: TRBV9
D gene: TRBD2
CDR3 protein: ASSVGGTSLDSYEQY

J gene: TRBJ2-3
V gene: TRBV20-1
D gene: TRBD1
CDR3 protein: SAGDRDHTQY

J gene: TRBJ2-5
V gene: TRBV20-1
D gene: TRBD1
CDR3 protein: SARPGQGQETQY

J gene: TRBJ2-3
V gene: TRBV15
D gene: NA
CDR3 protein: ATSLGQDRTDTQY

J gene: TRBJ2-1
V gene: TRBV18
D gene: NA
CDR3 protein: ASSPSQGTYNEQF

J gene: TRBJ2-5
V gene: TRBV7-2
D gene: TRBD2
CDR3 protein: ASSLGGLAAQETQY

J gene: TRBJ2-7
V gene: TRBV4-3
D gene: NA
CDR3 protein: ASSQGEGRYEQY